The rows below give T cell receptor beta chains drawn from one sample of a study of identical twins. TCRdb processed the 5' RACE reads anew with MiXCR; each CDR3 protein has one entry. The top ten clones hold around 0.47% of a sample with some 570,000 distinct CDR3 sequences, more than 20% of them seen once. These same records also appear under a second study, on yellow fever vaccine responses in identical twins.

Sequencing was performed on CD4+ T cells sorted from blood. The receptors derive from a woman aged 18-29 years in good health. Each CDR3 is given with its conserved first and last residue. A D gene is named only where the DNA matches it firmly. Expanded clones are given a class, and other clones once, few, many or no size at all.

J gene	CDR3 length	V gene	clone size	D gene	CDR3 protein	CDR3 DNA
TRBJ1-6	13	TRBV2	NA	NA	CATSRDIVSPLHF	TGTGCCACCTCCCGGGACATAGTATCACCCCTCCACTTT
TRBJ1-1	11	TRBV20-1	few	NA	CRVPDNTEAFF	TGCAGGGTCCCGGACAACACTGAAGCTTTCTTT
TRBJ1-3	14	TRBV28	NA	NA	CASTPGGLRGTIYF	TGTGCCAGCACCCCGGGGGGTCTTCGGGGCACCATATATTTT
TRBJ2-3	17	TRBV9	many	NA	CASSVGLADTPTDTQYF	TGTGCCAGCAGCGTAGGCCTAGCCGATACCCCCACAGATACGCAGTATTTT
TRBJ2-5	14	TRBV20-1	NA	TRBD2	CTTQRDSKLGTQYF	TGCACCACCCAGCGGGACTCCAAGTTAGGGACCCAGTACTTC
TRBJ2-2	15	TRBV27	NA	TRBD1	CASRDRTGITGELFF	TGTGCCAGCAGAGACCGGACAGGGATCACCGGGGAGCTGTTTTTT
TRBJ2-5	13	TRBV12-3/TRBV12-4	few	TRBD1	CASSPTGQETQYF	TGTGCCAGCAGTCCGACAGGGCAAGAGACCCAGTACTTC
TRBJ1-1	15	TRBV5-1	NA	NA	CASSYGRDMNTEAFF	TGCGCCAGCAGCTACGGCCGGGATATGAACACTGAAGCTTTCTTT
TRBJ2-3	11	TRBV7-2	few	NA	CASPGTDTQYF	TGTGCCAGCCCGGGCACAGATACGCAGTATTTT
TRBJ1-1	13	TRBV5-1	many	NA	CASSPNQGNEAFF	TGCGCCAGCAGCCCAAACCAGGGGAATGAGGCTTTCTTT
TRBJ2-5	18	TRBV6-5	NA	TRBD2	CASSHSRLAGEQEETQYF	TGTGCCAGCAGCCACTCAAGGCTAGCGGGGGAGCAGGAGGAGACCCAGTACTTC
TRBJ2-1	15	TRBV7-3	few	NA	CASSSSESSYNEQFF	TGTGCCAGCAGCTCCTCCGAAAGCTCCTACAATGAGCAGTTCTTC
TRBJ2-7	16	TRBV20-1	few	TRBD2	CSATAGDIWKRYEQYF	TGCAGTGCTACGGCGGGAGACATTTGGAAGCGCTACGAGCAGTACTTC
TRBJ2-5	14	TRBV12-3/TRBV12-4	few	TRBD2	CASSVSGGAETQYF	TGTGCCAGCAGTGTCAGCGGGGGGGCGGAGACCCAGTACTTC
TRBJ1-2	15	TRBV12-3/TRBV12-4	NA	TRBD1	CASSLGGTGNYGYTF	TGTGCCAGCAGTTTAGGAGGGACAGGGAACTATGGCTACACCTTC
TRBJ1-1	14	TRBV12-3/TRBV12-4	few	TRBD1	CASSPTGVYTEAFF	TGTGCCAGCAGTCCAACAGGGGTATACACTGAAGCTTTCTTT
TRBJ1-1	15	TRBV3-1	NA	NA	CASSQDWKMVTEAFF	TGTGCCAGCAGCCAAGATTGGAAGATGGTCACTGAAGCTTTCTTT
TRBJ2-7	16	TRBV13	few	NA	CASSLGRAASSYEQYF	TGTGCCAGCAGCTTAGGAAGGGCGGCCAGCTCCTACGAGCAGTACTTC
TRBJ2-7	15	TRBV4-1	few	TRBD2	CASSQGPSGIYEQYF	TGCGCCAGCAGCCAAGGACCTAGCGGGATCTACGAGCAGTACTTC
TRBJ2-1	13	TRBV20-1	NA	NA	CSARERVYNEQFF	TGCAGCGCTCGGGAACGGGTGTACAATGAGCAGTTCTTC
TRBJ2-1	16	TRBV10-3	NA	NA	CAISIPRGGVGNEQFF	TGTGCCATCAGCATACCTAGGGGCGGGGTAGGCAATGAGCAGTTCTTC
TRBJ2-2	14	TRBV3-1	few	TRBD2	CASKSAGGPGELFF	TGTGCCAGCAAGAGCGCGGGGGGGCCCGGGGAGCTGTTTTTT
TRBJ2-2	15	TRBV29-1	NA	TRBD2	CSVEFSAGSTGELFF	TGCAGCGTTGAATTCTCAGCGGGATCCACCGGGGAGCTGTTTTTT
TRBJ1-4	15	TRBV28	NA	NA	CASSSKTAFNEKLFF	TGTGCCAGCAGCTCTAAGACAGCCTTTAATGAAAAACTGTTTTTT
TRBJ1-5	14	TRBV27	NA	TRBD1	CASSFQGAEQPQHF	TGTGCCAGCAGTTTCCAGGGGGCGGAACAGCCCCAGCATTTT
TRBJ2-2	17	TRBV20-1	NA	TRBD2	CSATGLAGVQNTGELFF	TGCAGTGCAACGGGACTAGCGGGAGTGCAGAACACCGGGGAGCTGTTTTTT
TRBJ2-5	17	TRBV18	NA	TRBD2	CASSPPRASGDQETQYF	TGTGCCAGCTCACCACCTCGCGCTAGCGGGGATCAAGAGACCCAGTACTTC
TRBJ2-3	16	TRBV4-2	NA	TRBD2	CASSQASGSATDTQYF	TGTGCCAGCAGCCAAGCGAGCGGGAGTGCCACAGATACGCAGTATTTT
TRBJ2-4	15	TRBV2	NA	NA	CASSEQMLAKNIQYF	TGTGCCAGCAGTGAACAGATGCTAGCCAAAAACATTCAGTACTTC
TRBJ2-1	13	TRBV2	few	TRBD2	CASARAGVSEQFF	TGTGCCAGCGCGCGAGCGGGAGTGTCTGAGCAGTTCTTC
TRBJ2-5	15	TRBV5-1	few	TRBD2	CASSASGSPTETQYF	TGCGCCAGCAGCGCTAGCGGGAGCCCCACAGAGACCCAGTACTTC
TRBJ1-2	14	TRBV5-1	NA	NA	CASSLDTSNYGYTF	TGCGCCAGCAGCTTGGACACTTCCAACTATGGCTACACCTTC
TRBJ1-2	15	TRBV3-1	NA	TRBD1	CASSQGQGINYGYTF	TGTGCCAGCAGCCAAGGACAGGGCATAAACTATGGCTACACCTTC
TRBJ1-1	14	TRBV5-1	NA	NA	CASSPRDPRFGAFF	TGCGCCAGCAGCCCCCGGGACCCACGATTTGGGGCTTTCTTT
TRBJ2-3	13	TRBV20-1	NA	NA	CSSHREAVLTQYF	TGCAGCTCCCACCGGGAAGCCGTTTTAACGCAGTATTTT
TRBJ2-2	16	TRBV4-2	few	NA	CASSQDGQGFTGELFF	TGTGCCAGCAGCCAAGACGGTCAGGGATTCACCGGGGAGCTGTTTTTT
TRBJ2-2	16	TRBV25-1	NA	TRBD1	CASSERGTGNTGELFF	TGTGCCAGCAGTGAACGGGGGACAGGGAACACCGGGGAGCTGTTTTTT
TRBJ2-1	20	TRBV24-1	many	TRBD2	CATSDLNWASGEGPDNEQFF	TGTGCCACCAGTGATTTAAATTGGGCTAGCGGGGAGGGACCAGACAATGAGCAGTTCTTC
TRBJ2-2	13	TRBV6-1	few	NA	CASSPPGRGELFF	TGTGCCAGCAGCCCCCCGGGCCGCGGGGAGCTGTTTTTT
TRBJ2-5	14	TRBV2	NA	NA	CASSEVRGQETQYF	TGTGCCAGCAGTGAAGTCAGGGGACAAGAGACCCAGTACTTC
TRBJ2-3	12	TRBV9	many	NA	CASSVATDTQYF	TGTGCCAGCAGCGTAGCTACAGATACGCAGTATTTT
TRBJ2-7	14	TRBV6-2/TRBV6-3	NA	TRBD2	CASTKAGATYEQYF	TGTGCCAGCACCAAAGCGGGAGCCACCTACGAGCAGTACTTC
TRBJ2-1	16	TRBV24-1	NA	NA	CATSGARGSWGNEQFF	TGTGCCACCTCGGGAGCCAGGGGGAGTTGGGGGAATGAGCAGTTCTTC
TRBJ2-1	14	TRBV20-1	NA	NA	CSAPPTGSYNEQFF	TGCAGTGCTCCTCCGACTGGCTCCTACAATGAGCAGTTCTTC
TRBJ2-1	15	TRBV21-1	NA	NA	CASILWGGRGNEQFF	TGTGCCAGCATCCTGTGGGGAGGCCGGGGCAATGAGCAGTTCTTC